This T cell receptor (beta chain) appears in the sequencing data of a study of OX40 agonist ivuxolimab in advanced cancers. About the research overall: From 23 to 79 years was the age range, with a mean of around 56 years, and roughly 83% were male. Prior checkpoint blockade (anti-PD-1, anti-PD-L1 or anti-CTLA-4) was permitted; 35% to 50% had it.

The data were produced by immunoSEQ multiplex PCR, yet TCRdb's version contains in-frame clones alone and is incomplete. The table has tens of thousands of clones, 91% seen once. Baseline, cycle 4 day 1, and cycle 7 day 1 were the blood sampling points. Germline V CDR1 and CDR2: SGHRS, YFSETQ. V lost 2 bases to trimming and J lost 4 bases; unmatched junction nucleotides: 5. CDR3 length: 15 residues. The chain links TRBV5-1 to TRBJ2-5, with 10 bases aligning to TRBD2. Sample: CD4+ or CD8+ T cells sorted from blood, taken in a trial of the OX40 agonist ivuxolimab. The TCR originated in an adult with an advanced solid tumor such as melanoma, head and neck, liver or kidney cancer. CDR3: CASSFLAGDLETQYF. DNA for the CDR3: TGCGCCAGCAGCTTTCTAGCGGGAGATTTAGAGACCCAGTACTTC. Filled out from reference TRBV5-1 and TRBJ2-5, the complete variable domain reads KAGVTQTPRYLIKTRGQQVTLSCSPISGHRSVSWYQQTPGQGLQFLFEYFSETQRNKGNFPGRFSGRQFSNSRSEMNVSTLELGDSALYLCASSFLAGDLETQYFGPGTRLLVL.